This passage covers 2 T cell receptor beta chains from one sample sequenced in a study of T cells after yellow fever vaccination. MiXCR, applied by TCRdb to the 5' RACE reads, yields one record per CDR3 protein. This sample has tens of thousands of distinct CDR3 sequences, with about 5.6% found just once. The sequencing used PBMCs, either bulk or a sorted T-cell subset (CD4+, CD8+, memory, or dextramer-sorted; not recorded which), collected on the day of the yellow fever booster vaccination. These receptors all come from a man in his late teens or twenties who received the YFV17D yellow fever vaccine.

This clonotype was seen ten or more times. The rearrangement uses TRBV12-3 or TRBV12-4 and TRBJ2-2; D may be TRBD1 (6 bases). The CDR3 is made up of 14 amino acids. The V end was cut by 2 bases, the J end by 4 bases, with 8 bases between. Here the CDR3 DNA reads TGTGCCAGCAGTTTACAGGGGTCCACCGGGGAGCTGTTTTTT. This sequence encodes CASSLQGSTGELFF.

This clonotype has ten or more counts. The CDR3 is CASSAPGTTYEQYV. The CDR3 DNA follows: TGTGCCAGCAGCGCACCCGGGACAACTTACGAGCAGTACGTC. The chain carries TRBV5-5 and TRBJ2-7, with a tentative D call TRBD1 (6 bases). The CDR3 spans 14 residues. The germline V gene encodes CDR1 SGHKS and CDR2 YYEKEE (reference sequence). Between the trimmed V and J ends, which lost 4 bases and 4 bases, there was a span of 15 bases.